The text below deals with one T cell receptor beta chain. Its antigen remains unidentified. Base qualities were left out, and no much larger clone turns up one base away. This record comes from a study of T cell responses to AZD1222 COVID-19 vaccine (dated by TCRdb to the early 2020s). Regarding the study in general: TCR sequencing covered roughly 230 trial participants: approximately 200 given two doses of AZD1222 and 26 given two doses of MenACWY control vaccine. Trial participants were enrolled into age subgroups of 18-55, 56-69 and 70-plus years, which contained about 150, 28 and 57 TCR-sequenced participants, respectively. Points the paper makes about the study in general: Spike-specific TCR breadth and depth rose significantly after two AZD1222 doses compared with day 0 and with MenACWY recipients. In the small 56-69-year group, the increase in depth fell short of significance, most likely because of low power. Vaccine-associated CD4 TCRs spanned the whole spike protein, with dominant responses in regions 160-218 and 743-854. Reportedly, almost half of the unique spike-specific TCRs recognized epitopes lying outside the regions that are mutated in the B.1.351 and B.1.1.7 variants. Most participants were white British and females outnumbered males, and the authors suggested that clonal diversity may have been underestimated. Only 5 to 7 AZD1222 recipients were SARS-CoV-2 seropositive at baseline, limiting conclusions about previously exposed vaccinees. Because no day 14 peak-response samples were available, repertoires were characterized only after the peak T cell response.

The germline V gene (reference sequence) supplies CDR1 SEHNR and CDR2 FQNEAQ. The CDR3, from cysteine to phenylalanine, totals 14 residues. Here the CDR3 DNA is all that survives: 42 bases in frame from base 1. The junction shows trimming of 3 bases on V and 6 bases on J, and the gene matches do not reach 6 bases of it. The CDR3 regions of human TCRbeta chains were subjected to immunosequencing. Under the source paper's analysis protocol: TCRs in the repertoires were compared against a reference library of SARS-CoV-2-specific TCRs that had been generated with the MIRA antigen-specificity platform. Breadth was defined as the fraction of unique TCRs that were SARS-CoV-2-associated, and depth was defined as the fraction of total T cells that were SARS-CoV-2-associated. Each spike-specific TCR was assigned to its reactive spike region and to a CD4 or CD8 class using the MIRA data. Log10-transformed breadth and depth values were compared by one-way ANOVA with Sidak's multiple comparisons tests. As stored in TCRdb, this immuneACCESS dataset retains in-frame rearrangements with V and J assigned. A fraction of the clones does not appear; measured against another copy, unresolved V genes explain less than half of the discrepancy, and the remainder lacks a known reason. That table is the source of V, J and clone size, and D and trimming were worked out from the DNA. For this sample there are 190,000 or so clones; roughly 92% appear just once. The ten largest clones take up nearly 3.5% of the sample.

The time point tag for this specimen amounts to: about 28 days (+/-7) after the second vaccine dose. Because spike-specific TCR depth and breadth did not differ between the two schedules, AZD1222 recipients who got a second dose at roughly 4 weeks were pooled with those who got a second dose at roughly 12 weeks. The vaccinee samples were drawn from two UK trials, COV001 and COV002, one of which was a single-blind randomized controlled phase 2/3 trial testing AZD1222 (ChAdOx1 nCoV-19) in healthy adults. For TCRbeta chain sequencing, PBMC samples were collected from trial participants at day 0 and at day 28 after the second dose.

This clonotype originated in an adult who received the AZD1222 COVID-19 vaccine. The sample was peripheral blood, taken 28 days after the second AZD1222 dose. The sequence is built from TRBV7-9 and TRBJ1-1, with 8 central nucleotides matching TRBD1. In nucleotides, the sequence is TGTGCCAGCAGCTTTGGACAGGGTTTCCCTGAAGCTTTCTTT. Its translation is CASSFGQGFPEAFF.